This record concerns one T cell receptor beta chain sequence. Its antigen is undetermined. TCRdb independently ran MiXCR on the reads; one entry per CDR3 protein. The sample has roughly 500,000 distinct CDR3 sequences, about 33% seen once. This sample is part of a study of T cell repertoires in cytomegalovirus infection. Background on the study: Newly reported HLA-C-restricted and thoroughly characterized HLA-B-restricted CMV epitopes were employed. It was the public TCR beta signatures that indicated both CMV infection and matching HLA type. Study conclusions and caveats: Based on cumulative public TCR beta family frequency, carriers of CMV plus the relevant HLA were identified. Across the ex vivo response, the dominant clonotypes were HLA-C-restricted CMV-specific TCR beta clonotypes.

The source was cultured PBMCs, collected from culture after CMV antigen stimulation. The sequence derives from a human donor in good health (CMV status not recorded). Some clones in this sample may be carry-over from other donors' samples.

CDR3 in amino acids: CASSSSNSGYEQYF. CDR3 bases: TGCGCCAGCAGCTCAAGCAATAGCGGCTACGAGCAGTACTTC. The chain employs TRBV4-1 and TRBJ2-7; perhaps TRBD2 as D (6 bases). CDR3 size: 14 residues. The germline gives CDR1 MGHRA, CDR2 YSYEKL. V dropped 5 bases and J dropped 3 bases, with 14 bases sitting between them.